Each of the 5 T cell receptor beta chains below was sequenced from the same sample in a study of early T cells in non-severe SARS-CoV-2 infection (dated by TCRdb to about 2021). Library generation was performed with 5' RACE. Sequencing took place on a NextSeq 500. Using fastp at Q25 and MiXCR, TCRdb reprocessed the public reads and kept productive beta chains. Merged by CDR3 protein, the rows form single entries marked with the most common genes and DNA. This sample gives roughly 86,000 distinct CDR3 sequences in total; around 6% of them show up just once. The ten largest clones represent about 7.8% of the sample. The sequencing input was whole blood. Receptor source: an adult who was a healthcare worker with PCR-confirmed SARS-CoV-2 infection or an uninfected control (not recorded which).

This clonotype was found many times. The chain carries TRBV7-9 and TRBJ1-4, with D perhaps matching TRBD1 (5 bases). The ends were cut back, 1 base at V and 5 bases at J, with 14 bases in the middle. This CDR3 is 16 amino acids long. Germline lookup yields CDR1 SEHNR and CDR2 FQNEAQ (reference sequence). In DNA, the CDR3 is TGTGCCAGCAGCTTAGACTCGAGGGGAGGAAATGAAAAACTGTTTTTT. Amino acids: CASSLDSRGGNEKLFF.

This clonotype was recorded many times. V usage is TRBV7-2 and J usage is TRBJ2-7, with D possibly being TRBD1 or TRBD2 (5 bases each). V lost 1 base and J lost 2, with 15 bases in between. Germline V gives CDR1 SGHTA, CDR2 FQGNSA. The CDR3 has 16 amino acids. For the CDR3, the DNA is TGTGCCAGCAGCTTAGACTCGGGACGGAGCCCCTACGAGCAGTACTTC. Translation gives CASSLDSGRSPYEQYF.

The table lists this clonotype with a few counts. The chain has TRBV3-1 and TRBJ2-4, with 13 positions matching TRBD2. This CDR3 has 20 residues. The J segment lost 3 bases and the V segment lost 4 bases, leaving 15 bases of the junction unmatched. The germline V gene has CDR1 LGHDT and CDR2 YNNKEL (reference sequence). CDR3 in amino acids: CASSPIPGTSGVLDKNIQYF. CDR3 in DNA: TGTGCCAGCAGCCCGATCCCCGGGACTAGCGGGGTGTTGGACAAAAACATTCAGTACTTC. Full variable domain (missing parts from reference TRBV3-1 and TRBJ2-4): DTAVSQTPKYLVTQMGNDKSIKCEQNLGHDTMYWYKQDSKKFLKIMFSYNNKELIINETVPNRFSPKSPDKAHLNLHINSLELGDSAVYFCASSPIPGTSGVLDKNIQYFGAGTRLSVL.

This clonotype has just a few counts. J is TRBJ1-4 and V is TRBV5-1, with D hard to call. V was shortened by 0 bases and J by 4 bases, with 7 bases between the two germline ends. CDR1 is SGHRS, CDR2 YFSETQ, per germline. The CDR3 spans 14 residues. CDR3 DNA: TGCGCCAGCAGCTTGGGGCAGGTTAATGAAAAACTGTTTTTT. Translation gives CASSLGQVNEKLFF. The full variable domain, with the rest looked up from reference TRBV5-1 and TRBJ1-4, is KAGVTQTPRYLIKTRGQQVTLSCSPISGHRSVSWYQQTPGQGLQFLFEYFSETQRNKGNFPGRFSGRQFSNSRSEMNVSTLELGDSALYLCASSLGQVNEKLFFGSGTQLSVL.

The sample holds many counts of this clonotype. The chain employs TRBV11-2 and TRBJ2-3; 10 bases agree with TRBD2. V was clipped by 8 bases and J by 4 bases; unmatched bases: 9. Germline V gene lookup returns CDR1 SGHAT and CDR2 FQNNGV. The CDR3 totals 15 residues. This CDR3 reads CASSTGLAGADTQYF. CDR3 bases: TGTGCCAGCTCGACGGGGCTAGCGGGAGCAGATACGCAGTATTTT.